The entry below describes one TCR beta chain. Its antigen is undetermined. This record belongs to a study of cytomegalovirus exposure and HLA in healthy donors. Study results and caveats: An analysis that was carried out later associated 15,000 to 20,000 TCR beta sequences with HLA alleles at 0.05 false discovery rate.

PCR primers comprised 60 Vbeta and 13 Jbeta primers. Libraries were prepared by immunoSEQ multiplex PCR; TCRdb keeps only in-frame clonotypes and omits some of them. This table holds roughly 130,000 clones, around 70% found once. This CDR3 comprises 15 residues. Germline CDR1 reads MNHEY; CDR2 reads SMNVEV (reference sequence). With V trimmed by 3 bases and J by 0 bases, 3 bases remained unmatched. The chain links TRBV27 to TRBJ2-7, with 9 bases matching TRBD2. This TCR came from a man between 40 and 49 years old in good health and CMV-seropositive. Sequences were obtained from PBMCs. This CDR3 is CASSLTSGSSYEQYF. The CDR3 bases are TGTGCCAGCAGTTTGACTAGCGGAAGCTCCTACGAGCAGTACTTC.